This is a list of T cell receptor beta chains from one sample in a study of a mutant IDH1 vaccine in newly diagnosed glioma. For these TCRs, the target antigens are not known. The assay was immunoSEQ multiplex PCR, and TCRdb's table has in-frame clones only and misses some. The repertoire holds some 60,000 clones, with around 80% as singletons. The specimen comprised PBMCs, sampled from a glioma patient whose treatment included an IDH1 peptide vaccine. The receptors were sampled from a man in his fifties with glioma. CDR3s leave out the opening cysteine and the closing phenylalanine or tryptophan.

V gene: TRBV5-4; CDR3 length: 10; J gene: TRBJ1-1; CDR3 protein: ASSFKSTEAF
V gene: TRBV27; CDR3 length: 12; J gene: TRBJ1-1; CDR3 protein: ASTPWGGDTEAF
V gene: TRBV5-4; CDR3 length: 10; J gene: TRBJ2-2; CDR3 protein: ASSMGTGELF
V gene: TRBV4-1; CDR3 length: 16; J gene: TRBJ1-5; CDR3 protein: ASSQDFGTLVAGQPQH
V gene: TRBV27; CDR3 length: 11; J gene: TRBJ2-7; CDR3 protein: ASSQGTAHEQY
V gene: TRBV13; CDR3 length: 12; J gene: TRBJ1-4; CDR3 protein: ASSLGQGNEKLF
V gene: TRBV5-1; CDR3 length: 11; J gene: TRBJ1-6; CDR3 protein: ASSPDESSPLH
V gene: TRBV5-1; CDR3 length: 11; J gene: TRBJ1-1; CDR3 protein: ASSLEGGTEAF
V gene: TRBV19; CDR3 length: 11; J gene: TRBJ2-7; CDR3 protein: ASSMSDGYEQY
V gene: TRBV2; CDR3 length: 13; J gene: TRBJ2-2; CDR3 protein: ASSEIQEGTGELF
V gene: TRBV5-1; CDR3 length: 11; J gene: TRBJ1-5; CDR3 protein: ASSFPANQPQH
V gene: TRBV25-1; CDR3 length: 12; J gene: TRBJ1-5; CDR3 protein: ASPNTAGGMSQH
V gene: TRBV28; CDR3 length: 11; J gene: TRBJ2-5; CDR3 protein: ASSLGNQETQY
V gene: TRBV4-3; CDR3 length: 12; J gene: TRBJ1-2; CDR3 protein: ASSRTGRGYGYT
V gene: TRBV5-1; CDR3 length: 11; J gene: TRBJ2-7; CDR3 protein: ASSLDTSYEQY
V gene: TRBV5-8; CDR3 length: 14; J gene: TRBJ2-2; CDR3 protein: ASSFGTSGSSGELF
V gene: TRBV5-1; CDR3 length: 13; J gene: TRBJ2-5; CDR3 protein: ASSPLGRGQETQY
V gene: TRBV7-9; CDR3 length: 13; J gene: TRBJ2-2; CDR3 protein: ASSGGTGGPGELF
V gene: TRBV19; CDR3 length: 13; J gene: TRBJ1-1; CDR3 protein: ASRINSLMNTEAF
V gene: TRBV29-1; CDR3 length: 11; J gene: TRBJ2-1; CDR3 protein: SVERLDHNEQF
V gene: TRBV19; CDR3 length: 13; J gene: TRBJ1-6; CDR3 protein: ASSRGVTYNSPLH
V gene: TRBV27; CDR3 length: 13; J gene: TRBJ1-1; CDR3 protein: ASSLQAGLNTEAF
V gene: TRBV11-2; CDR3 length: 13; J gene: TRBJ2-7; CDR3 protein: ASSPGFQPDHEQY
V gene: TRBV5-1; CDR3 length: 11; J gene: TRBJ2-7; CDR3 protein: ASSLMYASEQY
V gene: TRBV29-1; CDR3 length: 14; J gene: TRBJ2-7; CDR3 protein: SVEGMGLAGAYEQY
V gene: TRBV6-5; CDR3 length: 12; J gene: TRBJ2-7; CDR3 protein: ASSPGGSGYEQY
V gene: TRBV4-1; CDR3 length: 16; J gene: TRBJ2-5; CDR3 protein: ASSPFLAGKRGEETQY
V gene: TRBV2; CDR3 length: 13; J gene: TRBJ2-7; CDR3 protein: ASSEGQGISYEQY
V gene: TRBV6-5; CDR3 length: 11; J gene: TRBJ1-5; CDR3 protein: ASSSRENQPQH
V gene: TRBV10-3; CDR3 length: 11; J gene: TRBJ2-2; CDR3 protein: AIRGENTGELF
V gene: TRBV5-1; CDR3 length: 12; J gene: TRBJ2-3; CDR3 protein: ASSLTSKGDTQY
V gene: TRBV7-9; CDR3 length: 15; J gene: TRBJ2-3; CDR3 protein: ASSLTRPRPSTDTQY
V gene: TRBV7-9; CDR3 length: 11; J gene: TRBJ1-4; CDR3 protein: ASTDPSNEKLF
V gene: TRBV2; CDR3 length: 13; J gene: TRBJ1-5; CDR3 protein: ASSSGQGAFQPQH
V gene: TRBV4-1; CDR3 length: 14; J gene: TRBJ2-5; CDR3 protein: ASSHTSGGLQETQY
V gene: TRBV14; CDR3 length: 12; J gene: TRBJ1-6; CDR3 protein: ASSQLGVLSPLH
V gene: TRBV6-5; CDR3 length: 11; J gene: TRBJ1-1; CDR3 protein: ASSSTRRGEAF
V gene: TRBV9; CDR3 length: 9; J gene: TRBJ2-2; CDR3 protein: ASSRTGELF
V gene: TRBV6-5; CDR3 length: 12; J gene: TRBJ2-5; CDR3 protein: ASSYFGGRETQY
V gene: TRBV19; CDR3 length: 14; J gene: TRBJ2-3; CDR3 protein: ATRNRGNTATDTQY
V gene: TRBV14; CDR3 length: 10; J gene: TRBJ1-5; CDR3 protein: ASSRSNQPQH